A single sample is the source of the 27 T cell receptor beta chains below, sequenced in a study of blood T cell repertoires in COVID-19. TCRdb's table, derived via immunoSEQ multiplex PCR, lists solely in-frame clones and lacks some. The data hold some 66,000 clones, with 90% to 95% observed a single time. The sample consisted of peripheral blood. These receptors came from a human donor in a cohort sampled during active COVID-19.

The chain has TRBV9 and TRBJ2-7, with 9 bases lining up with TRBD1. The CDR3 has 15 residues. V trimming: 2 bases; J trimming: 5 bases; junction bases outside the gene matches: 8. Germline V gene lookup returns CDR1 SGDLS and CDR2 YYNGEE. CDR3 sequence: CASSVRDRASNEQYF. The CDR3 nucleotides read TGTGCCAGCAGCGTCCGGGACAGGGCTTCTAACGAGCAGTACTTC. Together with reference TRBV9 and TRBJ2-7, the CDR3 gives the full variable domain: DSGVTQTPKHLITATGQRVTLRCSPRSGDLSVYWYQQSLDQGLQFLIQYYNGEERAKGNILERFSAQQFPDLHSELNLSSLELGDSALYFCASSVRDRASNEQYFGPGTRLTVT.

In its sample, this clone was seen a few times. This chain connects TRBV7-9 to TRBJ2-7, with no clear D. CDR3 length: 15 amino acids. V was clipped by 5 bases and J by 3 bases, with 17 bases between them. Germline CDR1 reads SEHNR; CDR2 reads FQNEAQ (reference sequence). The DNA for the CDR3 is TGTGCCAGCAGCCCCTGGCCGCAGCCAGGCTACGAGCAGTACTTC. Translation gives CASSPWPQPGYEQYF.

A word on this clone: Distinct nucleotide sequences in the sample also encode this CDR3. V is TRBV19 and J is TRBJ1-1; D is unresolved. Germline CDR1 and CDR2: LNHDA and SQIVND (reference sequence). Between the trimmed V and J ends, which lost 6 bases and 1 base, there was a span of 9 bases. This CDR3 comprises 13 residues. The CDR3 region has the DNA TGTGCCAGTAGCGGCCGGGGGAACACTGAAGCTTTCTTT. Translating gives CASSGRGNTEAFF.

This chain uses TRBV6-6 with TRBJ1-2, with 7 bases identical to TRBD1. The junction had 2 bases not matched to a gene; V was cut back by 5 bases and J by 2 bases. In germline, CDR1 is MNHNY, CDR2 SVGAGI (reference sequence). This CDR3 has 13 amino acids. CDR3 coding DNA: TGTGCCAGCAGTAGGGGACAGAACTATGGCTACACCTTC. It codes for CASSRGQNYGYTF.

V and J are TRBV25-1 and TRBJ2-2; 9 nucleotides agree with TRBD1. Germline CDR1 and CDR2: MGHDK and SYGVNS. V shed 4 bases and J 2 bases; nucleotides not matched to a gene: 2. The length of the CDR3 is 15 residues. This chain's CDR3 is CASSVDRGNTGELFF. CDR3 nucleotide sequence: TGTGCCAGCAGTGTGGACAGGGGCAACACCGGGGAGCTGTTTTTT.

This chain links TRBV19 with TRBJ1-5; TRBD1 matches 8 bases. The germline V gene encodes CDR1 LNHDA and CDR2 SQIVND (reference sequence). V trimming: 6 bases; J trimming: 0 bases; junction bases outside the gene matches: 4. The CDR3 runs to 15 residues. In DNA, the CDR3 is TGTGCCAGTAGAATTACAGGGGGTAGCAATCAGCCCCAGCATTTT. Amino acids: CASRITGGSNQPQHF. Full variable domain (outside the CDR3, taken from reference TRBV19 and TRBJ1-5): DGGITQSPKYLFRKEGQNVTLSCEQNLNHDAMYWYRQDPGQGLRLIYYSQIVNDFQKGDIAEGYSVSREKKESFPLTVTSAQKNPTAFYLCASRITGGSNQPQHFGDGTRLSIL.

The V call is TRBV7-2, the J call TRBJ2-1; TRBD2 matches at 9 bases. Germline CDR1 and CDR2: SGHTA and FQGNSA. V trimming: 5 bases; J trimming: 15 bases; junction bases outside the gene matches: 11. This CDR3 has 13 amino acids. The CDR3 protein is CASSLTWREGGFF. As DNA, the CDR3 is TGTGCCAGCAGCCTAACATGGCGGGAGGGGGGGTTCTTC.

This clone appeared once. This chain uses TRBV6-5 with TRBJ2-3, with D unclear. The CDR3 has 13 residues. The V end was cut by 10 bases, the J end by 0 bases, with 11 bases between. CDR1 is MNHEY and CDR2 is SVGAGI in the germline V gene. The CDR3 DNA follows: TGTGCCACCCCGCGGAGTAGCACAGATACGCAGTATTTT. Its translation is CATPRSSTDTQYF.

The chain has TRBV11-3 and TRBJ2-5; D not certain. The CDR3 is 13 amino acids. The germline gives CDR1 SGHNT, CDR2 YENEEA. Trimming cost V 5 bases and J 5 bases, with 12 bases left between them. The CDR3 loop is CASSLNVRETQYF. Here the CDR3 DNA reads TGTGCCAGCAGCCTAAACGTTCGGGAGACCCAGTACTTC.

The chain carries TRBV9 and TRBJ2-2; D gene uncertain. V dropped 2 bases and J dropped 2 bases, with 13 bases sitting between them. This CDR3 comprises 16 residues. Germline V lookup: CDR1 SGDLS, CDR2 YYNGEE. DNA for the CDR3: TGTGCCAGCAGCGTCTCACCAAGGAGTAACACCGGGGAGCTGTTTTTT. Residues: CASSVSPRSNTGELFF.

The chain links TRBV5-1 to TRBJ2-2; weak D call: TRBD2 (6 bases). Germline V gene lookup returns CDR1 SGHRS and CDR2 YFSETQ. With 0 bases removed from V and 7 bases from J, the gap between germline ends came to 16 bases. CDR3 length equals 16 residues. The CDR3 reads CASSLVGGREFGELFF. DNA for the CDR3: TGCGCCAGCAGCTTGGTCGGGGGTAGAGAATTCGGGGAGCTGTTTTTT.

V usage is TRBV14 and J usage is TRBJ2-3, with TRBD2 identical over 11 bases. Germline CDR1 reads SGHDN; CDR2 reads FVKESK. The CDR3 has 13 residues. Trimming cost V 3 bases and J 12 bases; bases outside gene matches: 5. Here the CDR3 DNA reads TGTGCCAGCAGCCAGACTAGCGGGGCCCCACAGTATTTT. Encoded protein: CASSQTSGAPQYF.

This clone was counted a single time. The rearrangement links TRBV4-1 to TRBJ2-7; TRBD2 agrees at 9 bases. Germline loops: CDR1 MGHRA, CDR2 YSYEKL. Unmatched junction bases numbered 10, after V lost 3 bases and J lost 7 bases. The CDR3 runs to 15 residues. Here the CDR3 DNA reads TGCGCCAGCAGCCAGTTGGGACTAGCATCGTCAGAGCAGTACTTC. Its protein is CASSQLGLASSEQYF.

The chain recombines TRBV4-1 with TRBJ2-3, with D perhaps TRBD2 (6 bases). The CDR3 totals 13 residues. Trimming took off 0 bases at V and 6 bases at J, with 7 bases between the two ends. CDR1 and CDR2 from the germline V gene are MGHRA and YSYEKL. The CDR3 DNA is TGCGCCAGCAGCCAAGAACGGGGGGATACGCAGTATTTT. Protein sequence: CASSQERGDTQYF.

The rearrangement joins TRBV25-1 to TRBJ1-6; D is uncertain. This CDR3 has 13 residues. From germline, CDR1 is MGHDK and CDR2 SYGVNS. Trimming took 3 bases from V and 7 from J, leaving 7 bases between them. This chain's CDR3 is CASSDQRNSPLHF. The CDR3, as DNA: TGTGCCAGCAGTGACCAGAGGAATTCACCCCTCCACTTT.

The CDR3 protein is CASSRHRDSEAFF. The CDR3 DNA sequence: TGTGCCAGCAGCCGGCACAGGGACAGTGAAGCTTTCTTT. The chain joins TRBV28 to TRBJ1-1; TRBD1 agrees at 7 bases. Germline CDR1 and CDR2: MDHEN and SYDVKM. With 6 bases clipped from V and 7 bases from J, the junction kept 8 bases outside the gene matches. The CDR3 is 13 residues long.

The chain employs TRBV6-5 and TRBJ2-2, with 10 nucleotides matching TRBD1. V was clipped by 8 bases and J by 7 bases; unmatched bases: 10. CDR3 size: 15 residues. The germline V gene has CDR1 MNHEY and CDR2 SVGAGI. The CDR3, as DNA: TGTGCCAGCTCCGGGACAGGGGTATTTGGCGGGGAGCTGTTTTTT. This translates into CASSGTGVFGGELFF.

This clone was detected only a few times. This chain connects TRBV5-8 to TRBJ1-5, with 7 bases identical to TRBD1. The V gene end was trimmed by 2 bases and the J gene end by 0 bases; junction bases not matched to a gene: 11. The CDR3 spans 18 residues. CDR1 and CDR2 (germline): SGHTS, YDEGEE. CDR3 nucleotide sequence: TGTGCCAGCAGCTTAGGACAGGACGACACTTATAGCAATCAGCCCCAGCATTTT. Translation: CASSLGQDDTYSNQPQHF. The full variable domain, with the rest looked up from reference TRBV5-8 and TRBJ1-5, is EAGVTQSPTHLIKTRGQQATLRCSPISGHTSVYWYQQALGLGLQFLLWYDEGEERNRGNFPPRFSGRQFPNYSSELNVNALELEDSALYLCASSLGQDDTYSNQPQHFGDGTRLSIL.

This rearrangement joins TRBV7-2 to TRBJ1-1; 7 positions match TRBD1. The CDR3 is 15 amino acids. Germline values: CDR1 SGHTA, CDR2 FQGNSA. V was pared by 4 bases and J by 0 bases, with 5 bases of the junction left unmatched. CDR3 in amino acids: CASSSTGFMNTEAFF. DNA of the CDR3: TGTGCCAGCAGCTCGACAGGGTTCATGAACACTGAAGCTTTCTTT. The complete variable domain, with remaining parts taken from reference TRBV7-2 and TRBJ1-1, reads GAGVSQSPSNKVTEKGKDVELRCDPISGHTALYWYRQSLGQGLEFLIYFQGNSAPDKSGLPSDRFSAERTGGSVSTLTIQRTQQEDSAVYLCASSSTGFMNTEAFFGQGTRLTVV.

The chain links TRBV5-8 to TRBJ1-1, with TRBD1 matching 7 bases. The CDR3 consists of 14 residues. J was trimmed by 4 bases and V by 6 bases; bases with no gene match: 9. The germline CDR1 and CDR2 sequences are SGHTS and YDEGEE. The CDR3 region has the DNA TGTGCCAGCAACGGCAGGGGGTCTAGCACTGAAGCTTTCTTT. It encodes CASNGRGSSTEAFF.

The chain has TRBV10-3 and TRBJ2-3; 8 nucleotides agree with TRBD2. The V segment lost 3 bases and the J segment 2 bases; nucleotides outside the gene matches: 7. This CDR3 is 16 amino acids long. CDR1 ENHRY and CDR2 SYGVKD come from the germline V gene. The CDR3 loop is CAISDRGGGFTDTQYF. CDR3 bases: TGTGCCATCAGTGACCGTGGCGGGGGGTTCACAGATACGCAGTATTTT.

The V call is TRBV27, the J call TRBJ1-1, with a tentative D call TRBD1 (5 bases). Germline-derived CDR1 and CDR2 are MNHEY and SMNVEV (reference sequence). Trimming took 3 bases from V and 1 from J, leaving 9 bases between them. CDR3 length: 14 residues. CDR3 bases: TGTGCCAGCAGTTTCAGCAGGGCGAACACTGAAGCTTTCTTT. It specifies CASSFSRANTEAFF.

The rearrangement uses TRBV5-4 and TRBJ2-7; weak D call: TRBD1 (7 bases). V shed 2 bases and J shed 4 bases, with 16 bases lying between them. The length of the CDR3 is 15 residues. Germline V gene data show CDR1 as SGHNT and CDR2 as YYREEE (reference sequence). CDR3 residues: CASSFNQGGVYEQYF. The CDR3 DNA reads as TGTGCCAGCAGCTTTAACCAGGGGGGAGTTTACGAGCAGTACTTC.

V and J are TRBV19 and TRBJ2-1; tentatively, D is TRBD1 (6 bases). CDR1 and CDR2 from the germline V gene are LNHDA and SQIVND (reference sequence). Trimming cost V 0 bases and J 6 bases, with 15 bases left between them. The CDR3 has 16 amino acids. The CDR3 spells CASSIDRGVSSNEQFF. The DNA for the CDR3 is TGTGCCAGTAGTATAGACAGGGGCGTTTCGAGCAATGAGCAGTTCTTC. The full variable domain, completed using reference TRBV19 and TRBJ2-1, is DGGITQSPKYLFRKEGQNVTLSCEQNLNHDAMYWYRQDPGQGLRLIYYSQIVNDFQKGDIAEGYSVSREKKESFPLTVTSAQKNPTAFYLCASSIDRGVSSNEQFFGPGTRLTVL.

The chain uses TRBV29-1 and TRBJ2-1; 7 bases fit TRBD1. CDR1 and CDR2 from the germline V gene are SQVTM and ANQGSEA. V lost 2 bases, J lost 11 bases, and 12 bases stayed unmatched. The CDR3 covers 14 residues. As DNA, the CDR3 is TGCAGCGTTGAATTTTGGCAGGGGGTTATGAAGCAGTTCTTC. This encodes CSVEFWQGVMKQFF.

The chain joins TRBV27 to TRBJ2-4; 8 bases map to TRBD1. The trim removed 6 bases at V and 5 bases at J, leaving 12 bases unmatched. Germline-derived CDR1 and CDR2 are MNHEY and SMNVEV (reference sequence). The CDR3 sequence is 16 residues long. The CDR3, as DNA: TGTGCCAGCAGCCCCTTGGGGACAGGCAACCAAAACATTCAGTACTTC. Protein sequence: CASSPLGTGNQNIQYF.

This CDR3 reads CASSLASAGGAGEQFF. The CDR3 coding sequence is TGTGCCAGCAGCTTAGCGTCGGCAGGGGGCGCAGGTGAGCAGTTCTTC. This chain links TRBV7-2 with TRBJ2-1, with 8 bases identical to TRBD1. Germline V gene sequence: CDR1 SGHTA, CDR2 FQGNSA. With V trimmed by 0 bases and J by 9 bases, 10 bases remained unmatched. The CDR3 is 16 residues long.